A selection of T cell receptor beta chains follows, all from one sample in a study of T cells in localized non-small cell lung cancer. Clones were read by immunoSEQ multiplex PCR, and TCRdb kept only the in-frame ones, dropping some. The table has under 50,000 clones, 70% to 90% seen once; the top ten hold about 5.6%. The starting material was peripheral blood mononuclear cells, obtained before any cancer treatment. The receptors come from a male donor at least 60 years old with stage II lung adenocarcinoma. Each CDR3 is given with its conserved first and last residue. A D gene is named only where the DNA matches it firmly. Not every row has a clone size; where given, it reads once, few, many or a size class.

V gene,clone size,D gene,J gene,CDR3 protein,CDR3 DNA
TRBV19,.,TRBD1,TRBJ1-2,CASRLGQGDYGYTF,TGTGCCAGTAGACTGGGACAGGGTGACTATGGCTACACCTTC
TRBV5-8,.,.,TRBJ2-1,CASSSSAGPYEQFF,TGTGCCAGCAGCTCCTCGGCCGGGCCCTATGAGCAGTTCTTC
TRBV20-1,once,.,TRBJ1-2,CSASEPYGYTF,TGCAGTGCTAGCGAACCTTATGGCTACACCTTC
TRBV6-6,.,.,TRBJ1-4,CASKPASNEKLFF,TGTGCCAGCAAACCGGCTTCTAATGAAAAACTGTTTTTT
TRBV6-1,.,TRBD1,TRBJ1-5,CASSGWDSAYQPQHF,TGTGCCAGCAGTGGATGGGACAGCGCCTATCAGCCCCAGCATTTT
TRBV29-1,.,.,TRBJ2-1,CSALGGRASYNEQFF,TGCAGCGCCCTGGGTGGCCGGGCATCCTACAATGAGCAGTTCTTC
TRBV30,.,TRBD1,TRBJ2-3,CAWSNRGPDTQYF,TGTGCCTGGAGTAACAGGGGGCCAGATACGCAGTATTTT
TRBV5-4,.,.,TRBJ1-3,CASSRTGRGTSSGNTIYF,TGTGCCAGCAGCCGCACCGGGAGGGGGACTAGCTCTGGAAACACCATATATTTT
TRBV7-2,.,.,TRBJ2-1,CASSPAPYNEQFF,TGTGCCAGCAGCCCGGCCCCCTACAATGAGCAGTTCTTC
TRBV6-5,.,.,TRBJ2-7,CASARAGEQYF,TGTGCTTCCGCCAGGGCGGGCGAGCAGTACTTC
TRBV7-9,.,.,TRBJ2-3,CASSSGRTREADTQYF,TGTGCCAGCAGCTCTGGCAGGACCCGAGAGGCAGATACGCAGTATTTT
TRBV7-6,.,TRBD2,TRBJ2-7,CASSLGTLAGSSYEQYF,TGTGCCAGCAGCTTAGGGACACTAGCGGGATCTTCCTACGAGCAGTACTTC
TRBV28,.,.,TRBJ2-2,CASSSPSGTGNTGELFF,TGTGCCAGCAGTTCCCCCTCTGGGACGGGGAACACCGGGGAGCTGTTTTTT
TRBV2,.,TRBD2,TRBJ2-5,CASSAYGLAGETQYF,TGTGCCAGCAGTGCCTACGGACTAGCGGGAGAGACCCAGTACTTC
TRBV4-2,.,.,TRBJ2-2,CASSQAAGTTGELFF,TGTGCCAGCAGCCAAGCGGCAGGGACAACCGGGGAGCTGTTTTTT
TRBV18,.,TRBD2,TRBJ2-3,CASSPPGTRDTQYF,TGTGCCAGCTCACCACCGGGGACTAGAGATACGCAGTATTTT
TRBV7-9,once,.,TRBJ1-1,CATLTGENTEAFF,TGTGCCACCCTAACAGGTGAGAACACTGAAGCTTTCTTT
TRBV29-1,.,.,TRBJ2-1,CSGSGPSGEQFF,TGCAGCGGATCGGGACCCTCGGGTGAGCAGTTCTTC
TRBV20-1,once,.,TRBJ2-5,CSARKTQYF,TGCAGTGCTAGGAAGACCCAGTACTTC
TRBV28,.,.,TRBJ2-6,CASSSPYPDIGANVLTF,TGTGCCAGCAGTTCCCCTTATCCGGACATTGGGGCCAACGTCCTGACTTTC
TRBV12-5,.,.,TRBJ1-6,CASGLAPEVGNSPLHF,TGTGCTAGTGGTTTGGCCCCGGAGGTAGGGAATTCACCCCTCCACTTT
TRBV7-3,.,TRBD1,TRBJ2-5,CASSLNRGQETQYF,TGTGCCAGCAGCTTAAACAGGGGTCAAGAGACCCAGTACTTC
TRBV19,few,.,TRBJ1-3,CASTDGPAEGNTIYF,TGTGCCAGTACAGACGGGCCGGCGGAGGGAAACACCATATATTTT
TRBV6-6,once,TRBD2,TRBJ2-1,CASESSGWNEQFF,TGTGCCAGCGAGTCTAGCGGGTGGAATGAGCAGTTCTTC
TRBV7-9,.,.,TRBJ2-1,CASSREEAAYNEQFF,TGTGCCAGCAGCCGAGAGGAGGCGGCATACAATGAGCAGTTCTTC
TRBV20-1,.,.,TRBJ2-4,CSGRQGNIQYF,TGCAGTGGGAGGCAGGGGAACATTCAGTACTTC
TRBV9,.,.,TRBJ1-1,CASSARLRGGEWGDTEAFF,TGTGCCAGCAGCGCCCGTCTGCGCGGGGGAGAATGGGGCGACACTGAAGCTTTCTTT
TRBV5-1,.,TRBD1,TRBJ2-1,CASSYSGQGFNEQFF,TGCGCCAGCAGCTATTCGGGACAGGGGTTCAATGAGCAGTTCTTC
TRBV28,.,.,TRBJ2-7,CASSLLGYEQYF,TGTGCCAGCAGTTTACTGGGTTACGAGCAGTACTTC
TRBV19,.,TRBD1,TRBJ1-1,CASSLATGRVNTEAFF,TGTGCCAGTAGTTTGGCGACAGGGAGGGTGAACACTGAAGCTTTCTTT
TRBV5-6,.,.,TRBJ2-7,CASSQNREQYF,TGTGCCAGCAGCCAAAATCGGGAGCAGTACTTC
TRBV9,.,.,TRBJ2-1,CASSVRTDEQFF,TGTGCCAGCAGCGTCCGGACCGATGAGCAGTTCTTC
TRBV4-1,.,TRBD1,TRBJ1-1,CASSQDIQGGTEAFF,TGCGCCAGCAGCCAAGACATACAGGGGGGGACTGAAGCTTTCTTT
TRBV2,.,TRBD2,TRBJ2-2,CASRITSGRAPRTGELFF,TGTGCCAGCAGAATCACTAGCGGGAGGGCACCCCGAACCGGGGAGCTGTTTTTT
TRBV28,.,TRBD2,TRBJ2-3,CASSLSSGSTDTQYF,TGTGCCAGCAGTTTGTCTAGCGGAAGCACAGATACGCAGTATTTT
TRBV5-1,.,.,TRBJ2-7,CASSLASAVTYEQYF,TGCGCCAGCAGCTTGGCCTCGGCGGTAACCTACGAGCAGTACTTC
TRBV30,.,.,TRBJ1-1,CAWSPGAPEEKAFF,TGTGCCTGGTCCCCAGGGGCTCCCGAGGAAAAAGCTTTCTTT
TRBV7-3,.,TRBD2,TRBJ2-2,CASSLTLLAGDTGELFF,TGTGCCAGCAGCTTAACCTTGCTAGCGGGAGACACCGGGGAGCTGTTTTTT
TRBV7-2,.,.,TRBJ2-7,CASSLGNEQYF,TGTGCCAGCAGCTTAGGTAACGAGCAGTACTTC
TRBV19,.,.,TRBJ1-1,CASSSTGQGNTEAFF,TGTGCCAGTAGTTCCACGGGACAAGGGAACACTGAAGCTTTCTTT
TRBV28,.,TRBD1,TRBJ2-1,CASITGGSYNEQFF,TGTGCCAGCATTACAGGGGGCAGCTACAATGAGCAGTTCTTC